This T cell receptor (beta chain) was sequenced for a study of OX40 agonist ivuxolimab in advanced cancers. Turning to the study itself: Ivuxolimab was delivered to patients intravenously every 2 weeks at doses spanning 0.01 to 10 mg/kg. About 40% of patients had received prior checkpoint inhibitor therapy.

The length of the CDR3 is 11 residues. Trimming removed 2 bases from V and 4 bases from J, with 3 bases in between. CDR1 and CDR2 from the germline V gene are MNHNS and SASEGT. This clone was detected only a few times. TCRdb's copy holds only in-frame clones and misses some; the assay was immunoSEQ multiplex PCR. The sample yields roughly 2,200 clones, about 79% seen once. Drawing of blood for sampling happened at baseline, at cycle 4 day 1, and at cycle 7 day 1. Sequences were derived from CD4+ or CD8+ T cells sorted from blood, sampled in a trial of the OX40 agonist ivuxolimab. This sequence was found in an adult with an advanced solid tumor such as melanoma, head and neck, liver or kidney cancer. The V call is TRBV6-1, the J call TRBJ2-7, with D unresolved. The CDR3 spells CASSENYEQYF. In nucleotides, the CDR3 is TGTGCCAGCAGTGAAAATTACGAGCAGTACTTC.